Presented here are 9 T cell receptor beta chains from one specimen sequenced in a study of T cell repertoires in aging, cancer and after chemotherapy. A mixed TRB-A/B primer pool amplified rearranged TRB by multiplex touch-down PCR. TCRdb reanalysed the multiplex PCR reads using MiXCR and keeps one entry per CDR3 protein. The sample shows under 2,500 distinct CDR3 sequences, roughly half of them seen only once. Amplification of TCR beta used genomic DNA extracted from peripheral blood. Sequencing was done on a sample of blood. All receptors derive from a human donor with a blood cancer.

Only a few counts were recorded for this clonotype. V and J are TRBV7-2 and TRBJ2-7; perhaps TRBD1 as D (5 bases). The CDR3 spans 13 residues. CDR1 is SGHTA, CDR2 FQGNSA, per germline. The ends were cut back, 6 bases at V and 7 bases at J, with 16 bases in the middle. The CDR3 region is CASRSSGSGEQYF. CDR3 DNA: TGTGCCAGCAGGTCGTCAGGGTCAGGAGAGCAGTACTTC.

Written as DNA, the CDR3 is TGTGCCAGCAGTTACGAACTAGCGGTACAAGAGACCCAGTACTTC. This sequence encodes CASSYELAVQETQYF. The gene calls are TRBV6-2 or TRBV6-3 and TRBJ2-5, with 8 bases that match TRBD2. Trimming took 2 bases from V and 2 from J; bases not matched to a gene: 4. The germline CDR1 and CDR2 sequences are MNHEY and SVGEGT. The CDR3 sequence is 15 residues long.

This clonotype was seen only a few times. The V and J genes are TRBV6-1 and TRBJ2-5; 7 bases map to TRBD2. The V and J ends lost 3 bases and 7 bases, in that order; junction bases with no gene match: 8. CDR1 is MNHNS and CDR2 is SASEGT in the germline V gene. This CDR3 spans 14 amino acids. Written as DNA, the CDR3 is TGTGCCAGCAGTGATGGGCTAGCGGTGAGGACCCAGTACTTC. Translation gives CASSDGLAVRTQYF.

This chain joins TRBV6-5 and TRBJ2-3; D is uncertain. Germline V gene lookup returns CDR1 MNHEY and CDR2 SVGAGI. The CDR3 spans 15 residues. Trimming left V 2 bases short and J 4 bases short, with 13 bases between. The CDR3 DNA sequence: TGTGCCAGCAGTTACCTTGGCGAACTTGCAGATACGCAGTATTTT. It yields the protein CASSYLGELADTQYF.

The V call is TRBV7-9, the J call TRBJ2-1; 8 nucleotides agree with TRBD1. Germline V gene sequence: CDR1 SEHNR, CDR2 FQNEAQ (reference sequence). J gave up 5 bases and V 5 bases, and 5 bases lay outside the gene matches. This CDR3 region has 14 residues. The CDR3 region is CASSRQGTDNEQFF. Written as DNA, the CDR3 is TGTGCCAGCAGCCGACAGGGGACAGACAATGAGCAGTTCTTC.

In this sample, this clonotype turned up a few times. The rearrangement links TRBV10-3 to TRBJ1-6; no reliable D call. V was cut by 7 bases and J by 3 bases, with 13 bases left in between. This CDR3 comprises 15 residues. In germline, CDR1 is ENHRY, CDR2 SYGVKD. The CDR3 DNA is TGTGCCATCACCCAAGACGAACTCTATAATTCACCCCTCCACTTT. Encoded protein: CAITQDELYNSPLHF.

This clonotype was counted only a few times. This rearrangement joins TRBV12-3 or TRBV12-4 to TRBJ2-3; D possibly uses TRBD1 or TRBD2 (5 bases each). CDR3 length: 13 amino acids. V dropped 7 bases and J dropped 11 bases, with 19 bases sitting between them. As DNA, the CDR3 is TGTGCCAGCACCCGACCTCCCCGGGACCTGCAGTATTTT. It specifies CASTRPPRDLQYF.

By sample share, this clonotype is large (0.1 to 1%). The chain carries TRBV29-1 and TRBJ2-5, with D tentatively TRBD2 (6 bases). The ends were cut back, 6 bases at V and 5 bases at J, with 16 bases in the middle. The CDR3 extends over 13 amino acids. Germline V gives CDR1 SQVTM, CDR2 ANQGSEA. This CDR3 is CSVGVGGKETQYF. Written as DNA, the CDR3 is TGCAGCGTGGGGGTTGGGGGGAAGGAGACCCAGTACTTC.

This clonotype turned up a few times. The chain recombines TRBV6-2 or TRBV6-3 with TRBJ2-1; D may be TRBD2 (5 bases). The V end was cut by 9 bases, the J end by 0 bases, with 12 bases between. Germline V lookup: CDR1 MNHEY, CDR2 SVGEGT. CDR3 length: 14 amino acids. The DNA for the CDR3 is TGTGCCAGTAACCGGGATCCCTCCTACAATGAGCAGTTCTTC. Its translation: CASNRDPSYNEQFF.